This paragraph covers one TCR beta chain sequence. Using immunoSEQ multiplex PCR, the repertoire was profiled, and TCRdb retains in-frame clones only, with some absent. This table holds some 50,000 clones, roughly 80% found once. CDR3 length equals 14 residues. V gave up 3 bases and J gave up 3 bases, with 12 bases separating them. CDR1 and CDR2 from the germline V gene are SGDLS and YYNGEE. This sample was included in a study of radiation and T cells in renal cell carcinoma. Described time point: baseline pretreatment blood. Treatment indicated: 15 Gy SBRT to primary tumor, nephrectomy 4 weeks later. The sequencing used blood, collected from a patient whose treatment included radiotherapy and nephrectomy. The clonotype originates from a woman aged 65 to 85 with renal cell carcinoma. V is TRBV9 and J is TRBJ1-2, with D tentatively TRBD1 (5 bases). The CDR3 reads CASSATGLDYGYTF. The CDR3 nucleotides read TGTGCCAGCAGCGCGACGGGACTGGACTATGGCTACACCTTC.